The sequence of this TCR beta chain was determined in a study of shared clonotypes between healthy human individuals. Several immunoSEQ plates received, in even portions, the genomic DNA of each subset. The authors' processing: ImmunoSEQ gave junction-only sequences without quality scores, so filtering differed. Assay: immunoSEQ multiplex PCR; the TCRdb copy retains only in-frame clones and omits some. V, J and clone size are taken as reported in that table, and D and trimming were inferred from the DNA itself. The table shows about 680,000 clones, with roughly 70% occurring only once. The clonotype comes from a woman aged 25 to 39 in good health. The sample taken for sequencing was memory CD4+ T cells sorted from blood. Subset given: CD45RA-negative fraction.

The CDR3 bases are TGTGCCAGCCAGGACAGTCTGGGGAATGAAAAACTGTTTTTT. As protein: CASQDSLGNEKLFF. The V gene is TRBV2, the J gene TRBJ1-4; TRBD1 is a possible D gene (6 bases). This CDR3 region has 14 residues. The V gene's germline CDR1 is SNHLY and CDR2 FYNNEI. Trimming pared 8 bases from V and 5 bases from J, leaving 15 bases between.